These 17 T cell receptor beta chains were all obtained from the same sample, sequenced in a study of blood T cell repertoires in COVID-19 (dated by TCRdb to 2018 to 2021). Library method: the immunoSEQ multiplex PCR assay. Entries here come from immuneACCESS through TCRdb and include only in-frame sequences with V and J called. Some clones fail to appear in such tables; in the studies checked, an unresolved V gene covers under half of the shortfall, and the cause of the remainder is unknown. The sample table records under 45,000 clones; approximately 88% of these occur just once. The top ten clones comprise roughly 0.4% of the sample. Sequencing was performed on peripheral blood. All receptors derive from a human donor in a cohort sampled during active COVID-19.

This chain links TRBV4-1 with TRBJ1-4, with a tentative D call TRBD1 (5 bases). Trimming took 4 bases from V and 8 from J, leaving 17 bases between them. The CDR3 extends over 15 amino acids. Germline loops: CDR1 MGHRA, CDR2 YSYEKL. CDR3 protein: CASSPQRRAGEKLFF. The CDR3 region has the DNA TGCGCCAGCAGCCCCCAACGTCGGGCAGGGGAAAAACTGTTTTTT.

The V gene is TRBV3-1 (or the pseudogene TRBV3-2), the J gene TRBJ1-2; D is possibly TRBD1 (5 bases). This CDR3 region has 13 residues. Trimming pared 0 bases from V and 8 bases from J, leaving 10 bases between. Germline CDR1 LGHDT, CDR2 YNNKEL (reference sequence). The CDR3, as DNA: TGTGCCAGCAGCCAAGACAGACAGTTGGGCTACACCTTC. Translated: CASSQDRQLGYTF.

The rearrangement links TRBV18 to TRBJ2-7; 7 positions agree with TRBD1. The length of the CDR3 is 16 residues. V lost 6 bases to trimming and J lost 1 base; unmatched junction nucleotides: 12. CDR1 and CDR2 (germline): KGHSH, LQKENI. The CDR3 bases are TGTGCCAGCTCCCCTTCCCGGGACAGACATTCCTACGAGCAGTACTTC. Translation gives CASSPSRDRHSYEQYF.

The chain is built from TRBV4-3 and TRBJ1-4; D gene ambiguous. Trimming shortened V by 0 bases and J by 8 bases, and 7 bases separated the two germline ends. The CDR3 runs to 13 residues. Germline-derived CDR1 and CDR2 are LGHNA and YSLEER. The CDR3 DNA reads TGCGCCAGCAGCCAAGATCCCCGGGAAAAACTGTTTTTT. Translation: CASSQDPREKLFF.

The rearrangement links TRBV4-3 to TRBJ1-2; 9 bases match TRBD1. Germline loops: CDR1 LGHNA, CDR2 YSLEER. There are 15 residues in the CDR3. V shed 0 bases, J shed 5 bases, and the junction held 4 bases outside the gene matches. The CDR3 spells CASSQDTGTGYGYTF. In nucleotides, the CDR3 is TGCGCCAGCAGCCAAGATACAGGGACAGGGTATGGCTACACCTTC.

A remark on this clone: A read error may account for a junction end that differs from germline. DNA of the CDR3: TGTGCCAGCTCACCGGGACAGACCTCTGGGGAAGGGCACTTC. Its protein product is CASSPGQTSGEGHF. The genes are TRBV18 and TRBJ2-7; 7 nucleotides line up with TRBD1. Germline CDR1 KGHSH, CDR2 LQKENI. This CDR3 region has 14 residues.

The V call is TRBV2, the J call TRBJ1-5, with a tentative D call TRBD1 (5 bases). Trimming pared 6 bases from V and 7 bases from J, leaving 13 bases between. Germline V gene lookup returns CDR1 SNHLY and CDR2 FYNNEI. CDR3 length equals 13 residues. For the CDR3, the DNA is TGTGCCAGCAGCCATGACCGACAGCAGCCCCAGCATTTT. Its protein is CASSHDRQQPQHF.

A few counts support this clone. This rearrangement joins TRBV5-1 to TRBJ2-7; 10 nucleotides match TRBD1. The CDR3 contains 14 residues. After removal of 3 bases from V and 6 bases from J, the junction contained 6 bases not matched to a gene. The germline V gene has CDR1 SGHRS and CDR2 YFSETQ. The CDR3 spells CASSSGQGHPEQYF. The CDR3 DNA reads as TGCGCCAGCAGCTCGGGACAGGGGCACCCCGAGCAGTACTTC.

This chain's CDR3 is CATSRDWTGDQPQHF. For the CDR3, the DNA is TGTGCCACCAGCAGAGATTGGACAGGGGATCAGCCCCAGCATTTT. The chain has TRBV15 and TRBJ1-5; TRBD1 matches 9 bases. This CDR3 spans 15 amino acids. V lost 0 bases, J lost 5 bases, and 2 bases stayed unmatched. Germline assignment: CDR1 LNHNV and CDR2 YYDKDF (reference sequence).

V gene TRBV6-5 combines with J gene TRBJ1-1, with TRBD1 as a possible D gene (5 bases). Germline loops: CDR1 MNHEY, CDR2 SVGAGI. Between the trimmed V and J ends, which lost 6 bases and 4 bases, there was a span of 9 bases. CDR3 length: 12 amino acids. The CDR3 reads CASRRGGTEAFF. The DNA of the CDR3 is TGTGCCAGCAGGAGGGGAGGCACTGAAGCTTTCTTT.

This chain links TRBV2 with TRBJ1-2; 7 positions agree with TRBD1. The CDR3 consists of 14 residues. V trimming: 4 bases; J trimming: 8 bases; junction bases outside the gene matches: 10. From germline, CDR1 is SNHLY and CDR2 FYNNEI. Here the CDR3 DNA reads TGTGCCAGCAGTGTTGTGGCAGGGGGTGAGGGCTACACCTTC. Its translation is CASSVVAGGEGYTF.

This chain joins TRBV7-9 and TRBJ1-2, with TRBD1 matching over 8 bases. The CDR3 is 12 amino acids. CDR1 SEHNR and CDR2 FQNEAQ come from the germline V gene (reference sequence). The V and J ends lost 6 bases and 8 bases, in that order; junction bases with no gene match: 5. The CDR3 is CASSGQGWGYTF. CDR3 DNA sequence: TGTGCCAGCAGTGGACAGGGCTGGGGCTACACCTTC.

The chain recombines TRBV19 with TRBJ2-5; D is undetermined. Germline CDR1 LNHDA, CDR2 SQIVND (reference sequence). The CDR3 extends over 11 amino acids. V shed 6 bases and J shed 2 bases, with 4 bases lying between them. CDR3 loop: CASSQQETQYF. CDR3 sequence (DNA): TGTGCCAGTAGCCAACAAGAGACCCAGTACTTC.

This clone was detected only once. J is TRBJ1-2 and V is TRBV19; 8 bases map to TRBD1. V was pared by 7 bases and J by 6 bases, with 4 bases of the junction left unmatched. The CDR3 has 12 amino acids. CDR1 LNHDA and CDR2 SQIVND come from the germline V gene (reference sequence). The CDR3 here is CASTPGGDGYTF. The CDR3 DNA sequence: TGTGCCAGTACCCCAGGGGGCGATGGCTACACCTTC.

The chain couples TRBV6-6 to TRBJ1-2; D gene unclear. The CDR3 extends over 13 amino acids. CDR1 is MNHNY and CDR2 is SVGAGI in the germline V gene (reference sequence). Trimming removed 0 bases at V and 7 bases at J, with 9 bases between. Here the CDR3 DNA reads TGTGCCAGCAGTTACTCGAGGAGGTCTGGCTACACCTTC. Translation: CASSYSRRSGYTF.

This clone was picked up one time. The V call is TRBV5-6, the J call TRBJ1-2, with a possible D match to TRBD1 (5 bases). Between the trimmed V and J ends, which lost 2 bases and 4 bases, there was a span of 9 bases. Germline assignment: CDR1 SGHDT and CDR2 YYEEEE. This CDR3 spans 13 amino acids. For the CDR3, the DNA is TGTGCCAGCAGCTTCGGCAGGGCCTATGGCTACACCTTC. Encoded protein: CASSFGRAYGYTF.

This chain connects TRBV11-2 to TRBJ2-7; weak D call: TRBD1 (6 bases). With 3 bases removed from V and 2 bases from J, the gap between germline ends came to 20 bases. This CDR3 comprises 17 residues. Germline CDR1 is SGHAT and CDR2 is FQNNGV. This CDR3 reads CASSFGTFGASTYEQYF. In nucleotides, the CDR3 is TGTGCCAGCAGCTTCGGGACATTCGGGGCAAGCACCTACGAGCAGTACTTC. Complete variable domain (other parts from reference TRBV11-2 and TRBJ2-7): EAGVAQSPRYKIIEKRQSVAFWCNPISGHATLYWYQQILGQGPKLLIQFQNNGVVDDSQLPKDRFSAERLKGVDSTLKIQPAKLEDSAVYLCASSFGTFGASTYEQYFGPGTRLTVT.